This passage covers 8 T cell receptor beta chains from one sample sequenced in a study of CDR3 diversity in severe acne. TCRdb reprocessed the PCR reads with MiXCR, giving one entry per CDR3 protein. The table lists roughly 100,000 distinct CDR3 sequences, more than 45% of them singletons. The material sequenced was blood. The origin of the receptors is a male donor with acne.

This clonotype is termed medium-sized. The genes are TRBV19 and TRBJ2-1; 12 bases match TRBD1. The junction had 6 bases not matched to a gene; V was cut back by 7 bases and J by 8 bases. CDR3 length: 14 amino acids. In germline, CDR1 is LNHDA, CDR2 SQIVND (reference sequence). The CDR3 loop is CASTGTGGGYEQFF. The CDR3 DNA is TGTGCCAGTACCGGGACAGGGGGCGGCTATGAGCAGTTCTTC.

Judged by abundance, this clonotype is medium-sized. V and J are TRBV12-3 or TRBV12-4 and TRBJ2-7, with D perhaps TRBD1 or TRBD2 (5 bases each). Trimming shortened V by 7 bases and J by 4 bases, and 17 bases separated the two germline ends. The CDR3 extends over 14 amino acids. CDR3 sequence reads: CASTSRQGAYEQYF. Here the CDR3 DNA reads TGTGCCAGCACCTCCCGGCAGGGAGCGTACGAGCAGTACTTC.

The chain carries TRBV29-1 and TRBJ2-5, with a possible D match to TRBD2 (6 bases). Germline values: CDR1 SQVTM, CDR2 ANQGSEA. V dropped 3 bases and J dropped 0 bases, with 8 bases sitting between them. The length of the CDR3 is 13 residues. The CDR3 is CSVEGDYQETQYF. The CDR3 DNA follows: TGCAGCGTTGAGGGGGACTACCAAGAGACCCAGTACTTC.

This clonotype was counted between two and nine times. The chain uses TRBV6-1 and TRBJ2-1, with TRBD2 matching over 10 bases. V shed 8 bases, J shed 8 bases, and the junction held 9 bases outside the gene matches. This CDR3 contains 14 residues. Germline CDR1 MNHNS, CDR2 SASEGT. The CDR3 nucleotides are TGTGCCAGCTCTCAGCGGGAGGGCCTCGATGAGCAGTTCTTC. Translated, it gives CASSQREGLDEQFF.

About this clonotype: A much larger clone differs from this one at a single base, so this may be a read error. The conserved phenylalanine or tryptophan normally closing the CDR3 is absent here, so this likely arose from a read error. This chain uses TRBV5-1 with TRBJ1-2, with TRBD1 as a possible D gene (6 bases). V was cut by 0 bases and J by 3 bases, with 6 bases left in between. From germline, CDR1 is SGHRS and CDR2 YFSETQ. The CDR3 contains 13 residues. In nucleotides, the CDR3 is TGCGCCAGCAGCTTGGCAGGGGACTATGGCTACACCTGC. This codes for CASSLAGDYGYTC.

Comments on this clonotype: At one boundary the junction diverges from the germline segment, which might be a read error. The V call is TRBV28, the J call TRBJ1-2, with 8 bases fitting TRBD1. Germline lookup yields CDR1 MDHEN and CDR2 SYDVKM. The CDR3 runs to 13 residues. The CDR3 DNA reads as TGTGCCAACAGTCAGGGGGCCCGGGGCGGCTACACCTTC. Translated, it gives CANSQGARGGYTF.

About this clonotype: Its ends do not fully match the called genes, so a read error is possible. This chain links TRBV5-6 with TRBJ1-4; D remains unclear. The CDR3 spans 13 residues. In germline, CDR1 is SGHDT, CDR2 YYEEEE. The DNA for the CDR3 is TGTGCCAGCGGCTTAACGGGGAACGGAAAACTGCTTTTT. This gives the protein CASGLTGNGKLLF.

This CDR3 reads CASSLPRVETQYF. The CDR3 DNA sequence: TGTGCCAGCAGCCTCCCCCGGGTGGAGACCCAGTACTTC. V gene TRBV7-2 combines with J gene TRBJ2-5, with D hard to call. The germline CDR1 and CDR2 sequences are SGHTA and FQGNSA. CDR3 length: 13 residues. The V end lost 5 bases, the J end lost 5 bases, and 12 bases lay between the germline ends. The full variable domain, completed using reference TRBV7-2 and TRBJ2-5, is GAGVSQSPSNKVTEKGKDVELRCDPISGHTALYWYRQSLGQGLEFLIYFQGNSAPDKSGLPSDRFSAERTGGSVSTLTIQRTQQEDSAVYLCASSLPRVETQYFGPGTRLLVL.